Listed below are T cell receptor beta chains from one sample, sequenced in a study of blood T cell repertoires in COVID-19. The repertoire was sequenced with immunoSEQ multiplex PCR; TCRdb's copy has only in-frame clones and lacks some. The sample comprises about 98,000 clones, around 90% of which are singletons, and 4.2% rests with the top ten. The sequenced material came from peripheral blood. The source of these receptors is a young man with acute or convalescent COVID-19. Both conserved end residues are part of each CDR3. D genes are given only for firm matches. Size tells how often a clone was seen (once, few, many) or the class of an expanded clone, and some rows leave it out.

V	J	size	D	CDR3	DNA
TRBV16	TRBJ1-2	NA	NA	CASSQSRDYGYTF	TGTGCCAGCAGCCAATCTCGGGACTATGGCTACACCTTC
TRBV5-1	TRBJ2-1	NA	TRBD1	CASSGYRTGGTYNEQFF	TGCGCCAGCAGCGGATACCGGACAGGGGGGACCTACAATGAGCAGTTCTTC
TRBV5-1	TRBJ2-3	NA	NA	CASSLATQTADTQYF	TGCGCCAGCAGCTTGGCCACCCAAACGGCAGATACGCAGTATTTT
TRBV7-7	TRBJ2-1	NA	TRBD1	CASSLGQGGNEQFF	TGTGCCAGCAGCTTGGGACAGGGTGGCAATGAGCAGTTCTTC
TRBV14	TRBJ2-1	once	NA	CASSQLGQSSYNEQFF	TGTGCCAGCAGCCAATTAGGACAGAGCTCCTACAATGAGCAGTTCTTC
TRBV6-4	TRBJ1-1	NA	NA	CASSDQPTDPSEAFF	TGTGCCAGCAGTGATCAACCCACAGATCCCTCGGAAGCTTTCTTT
TRBV6-1	TRBJ1-2	NA	TRBD1	CASSDSGQFYGYTF	TGTGCCAGCAGTGATTCGGGACAGTTCTATGGCTACACCTTC
TRBV24-1	TRBJ2-3	NA	TRBD1	CATSETGGSTDTQYF	TGTGCCACCAGTGAAACAGGGGGGAGCACAGATACGCAGTATTTT
TRBV27	TRBJ1-5	NA	NA	CASSRRSGNQPQHF	TGTGCCAGCAGTCGTCGGAGTGGAAATCAGCCCCAGCATTTT
TRBV9	TRBJ2-2	NA	NA	CASSPQKGEQGTGELFF	TGTGCCAGCAGCCCCCAAAAAGGCGAGCAGGGCACCGGGGAGCTGTTTTTT
TRBV11-2	TRBJ1-1	NA	NA	CASSFSPRGEGTEAFF	TGTGCCAGCAGTTTCTCACCACGGGGGGAGGGCACTGAAGCTTTCTTT
TRBV6-5	TRBJ2-1	NA	TRBD1	CASRQGSYNEQFF	TGTGCCAGCAGACAGGGGTCCTACAATGAGCAGTTCTTC
TRBV5-5	TRBJ2-1	NA	TRBD2	CASSLESPGLAAYNEQFF	TGTGCCAGCAGCTTGGAATCTCCCGGACTAGCGGCTTACAATGAGCAGTTCTTC
TRBV30	TRBJ1-5	NA	TRBD1	CAWSPGQGQQPQHF	TGTGCCTGGAGTCCCGGACAGGGACAACAGCCCCAGCATTTT
TRBV2	TRBJ1-6	NA	TRBD1	CASSETGAENNSPLHF	TGTGCCAGCAGTGAAACAGGGGCCGAAAATAATTCACCCCTCCACTTT
TRBV27	TRBJ1-1	NA	TRBD1	CASSLKTGRTEAFF	TGTGCCAGCAGTTTAAAGACAGGGCGAACTGAAGCTTTCTTT
TRBV6-5	TRBJ1-1	NA	NA	CASSKFSGNTEAFF	TGTGCCAGCAGTAAATTCAGCGGGAACACTGAAGCTTTCTTT
TRBV7-2	TRBJ2-5	NA	TRBD2	CASSSSGGPGAQYF	TGTGCCAGCAGCTCTAGCGGGGGGCCGGGGGCCCAGTACTTC
TRBV5-6	TRBJ1-2	NA	NA	CASSLVGGKGTAGNGYTF	TGTGCCAGCAGCTTGGTAGGAGGTAAAGGAACTGCTGGAAATGGCTACACCTTC
TRBV5-8	TRBJ2-1	once	NA	CASSLNGGVEQFF	TGTGCCAGCAGCTTGAACGGAGGGGTTGAGCAGTTCTTC
TRBV18	TRBJ1-1	NA	NA	CASSFGRGDTEAFF	TGTGCCAGCTCCTTTGGGAGGGGGGACACTGAAGCTTTCTTT
TRBV28	TRBJ2-1	NA	TRBD1	CASSLPGQADYNEQFF	TGTGCCAGCAGTTTACCGGGACAGGCCGACTACAATGAGCAGTTCTTC
TRBV18	TRBJ1-2	once	NA	CASSHSGDGGNYGYTF	TGTGCCAGCTCACACAGCGGGGACGGGGGCAACTATGGCTACACCTTC
TRBV3-1/TRBV3-2	TRBJ2-7	NA	NA	CASSQSSGSYEQYF	TGTGCCAGCAGCCAAAGTTCAGGGTCCTACGAGCAGTACTTC
TRBV5-5	TRBJ2-7	NA	TRBD1	CASSSRGQASFVEQYF	TGTGCCAGCAGCTCTCGCGGACAGGCCAGTTTTGTGGAGCAGTACTTC
TRBV14	TRBJ2-1	NA	TRBD2	CASSPFTSVDEQFF	TGTGCCAGCAGCCCCTTCACTAGCGTAGATGAGCAGTTCTTC
TRBV9	TRBJ1-1	once	NA	CASSVGPGAITEAFF	TGTGCCAGCAGCGTAGGCCCAGGGGCTATCACTGAAGCTTTCTTT
TRBV3-1/TRBV3-2	TRBJ2-7	NA	NA	CASSQDLEQYF	TGTGCCAGCAGCCAAGATCTCGAGCAGTACTTC
TRBV4-2	TRBJ2-1	NA	TRBD2	CASSLLSGGSYNEQFF	TGTGCCAGCAGCCTATTGAGCGGGGGCTCCTACAATGAGCAGTTCTTC
TRBV7-9	TRBJ2-1	NA	TRBD2	CASSPLGAGGSYNEQFF	TGTGCCAGCAGCCCCCTAGGAGCGGGGGGGTCCTACAATGAGCAGTTCTTC
TRBV6-5	TRBJ2-7	NA	NA	CASNRHQDSYEQYF	TGTGCCAGCAACCGACATCAGGACAGCTACGAGCAGTACTTC
TRBV19	TRBJ1-5	NA	TRBD1	CASEDRVGSPQHF	TGTGCCAGTGAGGACAGGGTGGGGTCGCCCCAGCATTTT
TRBV5-6	TRBJ2-7	NA	NA	CASSPRFEGDLDEQYF	TGTGCCAGCAGCCCCCGGTTTGAGGGGGATTTGGACGAGCAGTACTTC
TRBV5-1	TRBJ1-5	NA	NA	CASSLEGIWQPQHF	TGCGCCAGCAGCTTGGAGGGGATTTGGCAGCCCCAGCATTTT
TRBV7-8	TRBJ2-1	NA	TRBD2	CASSLAPKESSGGRDEQFF	TGTGCCAGCAGCTTAGCCCCTAAAGAGTCTAGCGGGGGAAGGGATGAGCAGTTCTTC
TRBV19	TRBJ2-2	NA	TRBD1	CATMRTGNTGELFF	TGTGCCACCATGAGGACAGGGAACACCGGGGAGCTGTTTTTT
TRBV5-6	TRBJ1-2	NA	NA	CASSLPNYGYTF	TGTGCCAGCAGCTTGCCGAACTATGGCTACACCTTC
TRBV7-9	TRBJ2-3	NA	TRBD1	CASSQGQAKDTQYF	TGTGCCAGCAGTCAGGGACAGGCGAAAGATACGCAGTATTTT
TRBV4-1	TRBJ1-5	NA	NA	CASSQVDSGRQPQHF	TGCGCCAGCAGCCAAGTGGACAGCGGGAGACAGCCCCAGCATTTT
TRBV5-1	TRBJ2-7	NA	TRBD1	CASSFGQGGNEQYF	TGCGCCAGCAGCTTTGGACAGGGGGGGAACGAGCAGTACTTC
TRBV21-1	TRBJ1-6	NA	NA	CASSNRDRGSPLHF	TGTGCCAGCAGCAACCGGGACAGGGGTTCACCCCTCCACTTT
TRBV4-1	TRBJ2-7	once	TRBD2	CASSQADLAGGPEQYF	TGCGCCAGCAGCCAAGCGGATCTAGCGGGAGGACCCGAGCAGTACTTC
TRBV30	TRBJ2-1	once	TRBD2	CAWTPRILAGVLLEQFF	TGTGCCTGGACCCCCAGGATTCTAGCGGGAGTGTTGCTTGAGCAGTTCTTC
TRBV11-3	TRBJ2-1	NA	NA	CASSLAGFSYNEQFF	TGTGCCAGCAGCTTAGCGGGGTTCTCCTACAATGAGCAGTTCTTC
TRBV5-1	TRBJ2-1	NA	TRBD2	CASSPGTSGGHYNEQFF	TGCGCCAGCAGCCCCGGGACTAGCGGGGGGCATTACAATGAGCAGTTCTTC
TRBV7-9	TRBJ2-2	NA	NA	CASSGELNTGELFF	TGTGCCAGCAGCGGGGAGTTGAACACCGGGGAGCTGTTTTTT
TRBV5-4	TRBJ2-4	NA	NA	CASSLWGEDIQYF	TGTGCCAGCAGCTTGTGGGGGGAGGACATTCAGTACTTC
TRBV5-1	TRBJ1-2	NA	NA	CASSSTTDSYGYTF	TGCGCCAGCAGCTCCACGACAGATAGCTATGGCTACACCTTC
TRBV7-8	TRBJ2-1	NA	TRBD1	CASSAGQGRSSYNEQFF	TGTGCCAGCAGCGCGGGACAGGGACGAAGCTCCTACAATGAGCAGTTCTTC
TRBV7-9	TRBJ2-5	NA	TRBD2	CASTPPGGEGETQYF	TGTGCCAGCACCCCACCGGGCGGGGAGGGAGAGACCCAGTACTTC
TRBV7-8	TRBJ1-2	NA	TRBD1	CASSHDRAGGYTF	TGTGCCAGCAGTCATGACAGGGCGGGTGGCTACACCTTC
TRBV5-8	TRBJ1-6	NA	TRBD1	CASSLGTGGVRDSPLHF	TGTGCCAGCAGCTTGGGGACAGGTGGGGTTCGGGATTCACCCCTCCACTTT
TRBV2	TRBJ2-5	NA	NA	CASSEGRQETQYF	TGTGCCAGCAGTGAAGGCAGACAAGAGACCCAGTACTTC
TRBV5-1	TRBJ2-7	NA	TRBD1	CASSIGTGGPIRSYEQYF	TGCGCCAGCAGCATAGGGACAGGGGGCCCCATTAGGTCCTACGAGCAGTACTTC
TRBV29-1	TRBJ2-1	NA	TRBD2	CSALLAGGRNEQFF	TGCAGCGCCTTACTAGCGGGGGGGCGGAATGAGCAGTTCTTC
TRBV9	TRBJ2-1	NA	NA	CASSVGGGSSYNEQFF	TGTGCCAGCAGCGTAGGAGGGGGTTCTTCCTACAATGAGCAGTTCTTC
TRBV24-1	TRBJ2-3	NA	TRBD2	CATSGLGSGRSTDTQYF	TGTGCCACCAGTGGCCTCGGTAGCGGGAGAAGCACAGATACGCAGTATTTT
TRBV20-1	TRBJ2-6	NA	TRBD2	CSASSGAGANVLTF	TGCAGTGCTAGTAGCGGGGCTGGGGCCAACGTCCTGACTTTC
TRBV2	TRBJ2-3	NA	TRBD2	CASAIGLAGGRSTDTQYF	TGTGCCAGCGCGATAGGACTAGCGGGAGGGCGGTCCACAGATACGCAGTATTTT
TRBV6-5	TRBJ2-1	NA	TRBD2	CASSYPSGGSNEQFF	TGTGCCAGCAGTTACCCTAGCGGGGGGTCGAATGAGCAGTTCTTC